This is a list of T cell receptor beta chains from one sample in a study of T-cell reconstitution after alpha-beta-depleted transplantation in children. From the PCR reads, TCRdb called clonotypes with MiXCR, one entry per CDR3 protein. The sample has about a million distinct CDR3 sequences; under 30% are singletons. The input for sequencing was PBMCs, mostly from graft donor cells, taken 360 days after TCRalphabeta/CD19-depleted stem cell transplant. These receptors were taken from a boy younger than two who had a stem cell transplant for SCID, so the T cells may come from the graft donor. The CDR3 runs from the conserved cysteine through the conserved F or W. The D gene is left open where the match is weak. The size of a clone is reported for some rows only, either as once, few or many, or as a class for expanded clones.

d_gene	j_gene	v_gene	abundance	CDR3aa	CDR3nt
.	TRBJ2-5	TRBV19	.	CASGRGGLVDQYF	TGTGCCAGCGGGCGGGGCGGGCTTGTGGACCAGTACTTC
.	TRBJ2-7	TRBV7-8	.	CASSFAGLYEQYF	TGTGCCAGCAGCTTCGCAGGGCTCTACGAGCAGTACTTC
.	TRBJ1-1	TRBV20-1	once	CSSPDTLNTEAFF	TGCAGTTCTCCCGACACTTTGAACACTGAAGCTTTCTTT
.	TRBJ2-3	TRBV11-2	.	CASSLAAPWTDTQYF	TGTGCCAGCAGCTTAGCAGCCCCATGGACAGATACGCAGTATTTT
.	TRBJ2-2	TRBV20-1	few	CSASRGEIAGELFF	TGCAGTGCTAGCCGCGGGGAGATCGCCGGGGAGCTGTTTTTT
TRBD2	TRBJ2-1	TRBV29-1	few	CSVLAGGIYNEQFF	TGCAGCGTCTTAGCGGGGGGGATCTACAATGAGCAGTTCTTC
.	TRBJ1-3	TRBV12-3/TRBV12-4	.	CASRTGTPSGNTIYF	TGTGCCAGCAGGACCGGGACACCCTCTGGAAACACCATATATTTT
.	TRBJ2-5	TRBV20-1	few	CSAAITGLGQTQYF	TGCAGTGCTGCAATTACAGGGTTGGGGCAGACCCAGTACTTC
.	TRBJ1-5	TRBV6-2/TRBV6-3	.	CASSYSSVPLQPQHF	TGTGCCAGCAGTTACTCTTCAGTGCCCCTTCAGCCCCAGCATTTT
.	TRBJ2-1	TRBV25-1	.	CASSDSTAPPYNEQFF	TGTGCCAGCAGTGATTCGACAGCCCCCCCCTACAATGAGCAGTTCTTC
TRBD1	TRBJ2-3	TRBV29-1	few	CSVSQDRGPDTQYF	TGCAGCGTTTCCCAGGACAGGGGGCCTGATACGCAGTATTTT
TRBD1	TRBJ1-4	TRBV5-1	few	CASSLGPRQGNEKLFF	TGCGCCAGCAGCTTGGGGCCTCGACAGGGAAATGAAAAACTGTTTTTT
.	TRBJ2-1	TRBV5-4	.	CASSLGRSSGLPLNEQFF	TGTGCCAGCAGCTTGGGGCGCTCGAGCGGGTTGCCCCTGAATGAGCAGTTCTTC
.	TRBJ2-1	TRBV18	few	CASSSSLGEQFF	TGTGCCAGCTCCTCCAGTTTAGGAGAGCAGTTCTTC
.	TRBJ2-5	TRBV4-3	few	CASSPRDLSQETQYF	TGCGCCAGCAGCCCAAGAGACCTATCACAAGAGACCCAGTACTTC
TRBD1	TRBJ2-5	TRBV5-1	few	CASSLFGQGAQETQYF	TGCGCCAGCAGCTTGTTTGGACAGGGGGCCCAAGAGACCCAGTACTTC
.	TRBJ1-1	TRBV12-3/TRBV12-4	many	CASSFRADTEAFF	TGTGCCAGCAGTTTTAGGGCAGACACTGAAGCTTTCTTT
.	TRBJ2-1	TRBV5-1	.	CASSLASGRPSYNEQFF	TGCGCCAGCAGCTTGGCCTCAGGGCGCCCCTCCTACAATGAGCAGTTCTTC
.	TRBJ1-5	TRBV12-3/TRBV12-4	.	CASDQYWPQHF	TGTGCCAGCGACCAGTACTGGCCCCAGCATTTT
TRBD2	TRBJ2-5	TRBV20-1	.	CSARRLAEETQYF	TGCAGTGCTAGACGGCTAGCGGAAGAGACCCAGTACTTC
.	TRBJ1-5	TRBV18	.	CASSPTSRGRGQPQHF	TGTGCCAGCTCACCAACCAGCAGGGGTAGGGGACAGCCCCAGCATTTT
.	TRBJ1-5	TRBV12-3/TRBV12-4	once	CASSFGIRSSNQPQHF	TGTGCCAGCAGTTTCGGGATTAGGAGCAGCAATCAGCCCCAGCATTTT
TRBD1	TRBJ2-5	TRBV28	few	CASSDWDREETQYF	TGTGCCAGCAGCGACTGGGACAGGGAAGAGACCCAGTACTTC
.	TRBJ1-3	TRBV20-1	few	CSASPGTWENTIYF	TGCAGTGCTAGCCCCGGGACCTGGGAAAACACCATATATTTT
TRBD1	TRBJ1-5	TRBV5-1	few	CASSPGTGKKLQPQHF	TGCGCCAGCAGCCCCGGGACAGGGAAAAAGTTGCAGCCCCAGCATTTT
.	TRBJ2-1	TRBV25-1	few	CASSARVLFF	TGTGCCAGCAGTGCTAGGGTTCTGTTCTTC
TRBD1	TRBJ2-4	TRBV4-1	few	CASSQDAGGFRGLAKNIQYF	TGCGCCAGCAGCCAAGATGCCGGTGGGTTCAGGGGGCTTGCCAAAAACATTCAGTACTTC
.	TRBJ2-2	TRBV5-1	few	CASSLRAGAPTGELFF	TGCGCCAGCAGCTTGAGGGCAGGGGCCCCAACCGGGGAGCTGTTTTTT
.	TRBJ2-2	TRBV7-9	.	CASSSTGVSTGELFF	TGTGCCAGCAGCTCGACCGGCGTTAGCACCGGGGAGCTGTTTTTT
.	TRBJ2-1	TRBV2	few	CASKEGPSSDEQFF	TGTGCCAGCAAAGAAGGTCCTAGTTCTGATGAGCAGTTCTTC
TRBD2	TRBJ2-5	TRBV5-5	.	CASSLYLAGGQETQYF	TGTGCCAGCAGCTTGTATCTAGCGGGGGGACAAGAGACCCAGTACTTC
.	TRBJ2-1	TRBV12-3/TRBV12-4	.	CASTPGRPYNEQFF	TGTGCCAGCACCCCGGGACGGCCATACAATGAGCAGTTCTTC
TRBD2	TRBJ2-1	TRBV6-5	.	CASSYAGGKFF	TGTGCCAGCAGTTACGCGGGAGGGAAGTTCTTC
.	TRBJ2-2	TRBV12-3/TRBV12-4	few	CASSSRHRNTGELFF	TGTGCCAGCAGTTCTCGACACAGGAACACCGGGGAGCTGTTTTTT
.	TRBJ2-2	TRBV28	.	CASSFSLVQENTGELFF	TGTGCCAGCAGTTTTTCCCTAGTCCAGGAAAACACCGGGGAGCTGTTTTTT
TRBD2	TRBJ2-3	TRBV7-9	few	CASSLTSGPTDTQYF	TGTGCCAGCAGCTTAACTAGCGGCCCCACAGATACGCAGTATTTT
.	TRBJ2-2	TRBV12-3/TRBV12-4	few	CASSFGQWNTGELFF	TGTGCCAGCAGTTTTGGGCAGTGGAACACCGGGGAGCTGTTTTTT
.	TRBJ2-5	TRBV30	.	CAWSRVLWETQYF	TGTGCCTGGAGTCGTGTTCTGTGGGAGACCCAGTACTTC
TRBD1	TRBJ2-3	TRBV20-1	.	CSARFRDRAADTQYF	TGCAGTGCCCGATTCCGGGACAGGGCGGCAGATACGCAGTATTTT
.	TRBJ2-4	TRBV2	.	CASTQLAKNIQYF	TGTGCCAGCACCCAGCTAGCCAAAAACATTCAGTACTTC
.	TRBJ2-5	TRBV29-1	few	CSVAQTGIQETQYF	TGCAGCGTTGCCCAAACAGGAATTCAAGAGACCCAGTACTTC
TRBD1	TRBJ2-7	TRBV12-3/TRBV12-4	.	CASSLTPWTGGSYEQYF	TGTGCCAGCAGCCTCACCCCCTGGACAGGGGGCAGCTACGAGCAGTACTTC
.	TRBJ2-7	TRBV18	few	CASSQLGQHEQYF	TGTGCCAGCTCCCAGCTGGGTCAGCACGAGCAGTACTTC
.	TRBJ2-5	TRBV7-6	.	CASSRRGGGQETQYF	TGTGCCAGCAGCCGGCGCGGGGGCGGACAAGAGACCCAGTACTTC
.	TRBJ2-7	TRBV18	.	CASSQGAGTYEQYF	TGTGCCAGCTCACAGGGTGCCGGGACCTACGAGCAGTACTTC
.	TRBJ2-7	TRBV5-5	.	CASSLVQGRAEQYF	TGTGCCAGCAGCTTGGTACAGGGAAGGGCCGAGCAGTACTTC
.	TRBJ2-1	TRBV6-1	.	CASRPQVPGDEQFF	TGTGCCAGCAGACCACAGGTTCCCGGCGATGAGCAGTTCTTC
TRBD1	TRBJ1-5	TRBV5-1	once	CASSLGPGGAGNQPQHF	TGCGCCAGCAGCTTGGGCCCAGGGGGCGCGGGCAATCAGCCCCAGCATTTT
.	TRBJ2-3	TRBV30	.	CAWSGGFSTDTQYF	TGTGCCTGGAGTGGAGGGTTCAGCACAGATACGCAGTATTTT
.	TRBJ2-7	TRBV20-1	few	CSAPGPVLGQYF	TGCAGTGCACCCGGACCCGTGCTAGGACAGTACTTC
.	TRBJ2-3	TRBV5-6	.	CASSLIQVEVFGADTQYF	TGTGCCAGCAGCTTGATCCAAGTAGAGGTCTTTGGGGCAGATACGCAGTATTTT
.	TRBJ2-1	TRBV29-1	few	CSVEDFGGTSYNEQFF	TGCAGCGTTGAAGACTTCGGGGGAACCTCCTACAATGAGCAGTTCTTC
.	TRBJ1-1	TRBV12-3/TRBV12-4	.	CASSRRTDTKNTEAFF	TGTGCCAGCAGCCGTCGGACGGATACCAAGAACACTGAAGCTTTCTTT
TRBD2	TRBJ2-1	TRBV20-1	.	CSARGAGGGNEQFF	TGCAGTGCCCGAGGAGCGGGGGGCGGGAATGAGCAGTTCTTC